The sequence of this T cell receptor beta chain was determined in a study of Ad26.COV2.S vaccination and SARS-CoV-2 variants. V lost 4 bases and J 7 bases, leaving 16 bases between the germline ends. The germline V gene has CDR1 GTSNPN and CDR2 SVGIG (reference sequence). The CDR3 consists of 13 residues. TCRdb's copy holds only in-frame clones and misses some; the assay was immunoSEQ multiplex PCR. The table has about 410,000 clones, about 92% seen once; the top ten hold roughly 1.7%. This clone was seen only once. The antigen is undetermined. Treatment given: roughly 18 received Ad26.COV2.S at low or high dose, single or two shots; several received placebo; per-sample allocation not given. The study sampled participants on day 63 after the first vaccine or placebo injection. Study-level results: Breadth and depth estimates from TCRs may understate total T cell responses.

The TCR sequence derives from a person aged 18-60 years who received the Ad26.COV2.S COVID-19 vaccine or a placebo. The chain couples TRBV30 to TRBJ1-2; possibly TRBD1 for D (6 bases). The sequenced sample was peripheral blood, obtained in a trial of Ad26.COV2.S vaccine versus placebo. The CDR3 loop is CAWIDRFPSGYTF. CDR3 DNA sequence: TGTGCCTGGATTGACAGGTTTCCAAGTGGCTACACCTTC.